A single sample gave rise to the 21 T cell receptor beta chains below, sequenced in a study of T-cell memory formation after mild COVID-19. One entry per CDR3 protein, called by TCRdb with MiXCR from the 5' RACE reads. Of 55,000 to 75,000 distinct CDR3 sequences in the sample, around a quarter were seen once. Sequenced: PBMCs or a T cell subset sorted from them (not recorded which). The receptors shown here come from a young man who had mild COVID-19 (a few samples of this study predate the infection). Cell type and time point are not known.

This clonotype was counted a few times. This CDR3 reads CASSLYGGNTGELFF. CDR3 DNA: TGTGCCAGCAGTTTATATGGGGGGAACACCGGGGAGCTGTTTTTT. The V gene is TRBV12-3 or TRBV12-4, the J gene TRBJ2-2; perhaps D is TRBD1 or TRBD2 (5 bases each). The CDR3 contains 15 residues. V dropped 2 bases and J dropped 1 base, with 8 bases sitting between them.

The CDR3 spells CASSFSGNVAEKLFF. CDR3 bases: TGTGCCAGCAGTTTCTCCGGCAACGTGGCTGAAAAACTGTTTTTT. The chain has TRBV6-5 and TRBJ1-4; D unclear. The germline V and J ends were trimmed by 4 bases and 7 bases, with 16 bases remaining between them. The CDR3 is made up of 15 amino acids. CDR1 and CDR2 from the germline V gene are MNHEY and SVGAGI.

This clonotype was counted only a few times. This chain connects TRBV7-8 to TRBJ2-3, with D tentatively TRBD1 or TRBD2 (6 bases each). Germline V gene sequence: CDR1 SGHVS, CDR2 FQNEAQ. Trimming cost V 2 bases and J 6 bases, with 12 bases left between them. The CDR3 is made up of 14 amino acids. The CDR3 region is CASSLWGAGDTQYF. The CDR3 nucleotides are TGTGCCAGCAGCTTATGGGGGGCCGGGGATACGCAGTATTTT.

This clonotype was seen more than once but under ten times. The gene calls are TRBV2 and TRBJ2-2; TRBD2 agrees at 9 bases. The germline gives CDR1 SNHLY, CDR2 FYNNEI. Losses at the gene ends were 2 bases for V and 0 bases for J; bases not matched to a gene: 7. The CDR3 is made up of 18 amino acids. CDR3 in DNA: TGTGCCAGCAGTGAATGGGCGGGACTAGCTGCGAACACCGGGGAGCTGTTTTTT. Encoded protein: CASSEWAGLAANTGELFF.

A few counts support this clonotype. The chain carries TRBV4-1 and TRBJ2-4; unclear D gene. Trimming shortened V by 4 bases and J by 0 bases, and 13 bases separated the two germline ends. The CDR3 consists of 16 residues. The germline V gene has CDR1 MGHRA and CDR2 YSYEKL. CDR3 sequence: CASSLFLLTAKNIQYF. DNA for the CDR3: TGCGCCAGCAGCCTTTTCCTCCTTACAGCCAAAAACATTCAGTACTTC.

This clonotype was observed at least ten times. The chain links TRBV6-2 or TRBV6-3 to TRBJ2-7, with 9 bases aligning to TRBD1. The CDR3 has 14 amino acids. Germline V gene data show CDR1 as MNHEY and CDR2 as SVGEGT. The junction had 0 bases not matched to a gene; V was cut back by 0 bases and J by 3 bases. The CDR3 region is CASSYSTGGYEQYV. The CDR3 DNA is TGTGCCAGCAGTTACTCGACAGGGGGCTACGAGCAGTACGTC.

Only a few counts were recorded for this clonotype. For the CDR3, the DNA is TGTGCCAGCAGCTTAGCCGACCTAGGAATGGCGGGGACAGATACGCAGTATTTT. Translation: CASSLADLGMAGTDTQYF. The chain recombines TRBV7-2 with TRBJ2-3; TRBD2 is a possible D gene (6 bases). Per the germline V gene, CDR1 is SGHTA and CDR2 is FQGNSA. V lost 0 bases, J lost 3 bases, and 19 bases lay in between. CDR3 size: 18 residues.

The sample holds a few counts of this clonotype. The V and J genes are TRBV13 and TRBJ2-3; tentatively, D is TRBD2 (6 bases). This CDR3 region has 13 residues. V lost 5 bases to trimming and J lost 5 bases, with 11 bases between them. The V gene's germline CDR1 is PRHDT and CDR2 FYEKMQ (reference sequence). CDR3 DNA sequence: TGTGCCAGCAGCCGCGGGGTGGGAGATACGCAGTATTTT. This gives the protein CASSRGVGDTQYF.

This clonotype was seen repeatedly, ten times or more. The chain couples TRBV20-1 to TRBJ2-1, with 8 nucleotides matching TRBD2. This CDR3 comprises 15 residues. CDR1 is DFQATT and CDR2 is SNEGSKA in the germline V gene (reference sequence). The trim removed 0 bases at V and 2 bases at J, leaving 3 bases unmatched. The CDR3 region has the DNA TGCAGTGCTAGAGACGCAGCGGGGGCCTACAATGAGCAGTTCTTC. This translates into CSARDAAGAYNEQFF.

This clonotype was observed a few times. This chain's CDR3 is CASSYDRGSNQPQHF. CDR3 coding DNA: TGTGCCAGCAGTTACGACAGGGGAAGCAATCAGCCCCAGCATTTT. The rearrangement joins TRBV6-6 to TRBJ1-5; the match to TRBD1 covers 8 bases. The V and J ends lost 2 bases and 1 base, in that order; junction bases with no gene match: 1. CDR3 length: 15 residues. Germline CDR1 reads MNHNY; CDR2 reads SVGAGI (reference sequence).

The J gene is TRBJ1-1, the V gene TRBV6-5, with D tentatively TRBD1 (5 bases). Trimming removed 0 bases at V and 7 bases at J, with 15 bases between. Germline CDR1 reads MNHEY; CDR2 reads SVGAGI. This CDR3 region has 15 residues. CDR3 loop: CASSYSSRTKVEAFF. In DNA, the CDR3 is TGTGCCAGCAGTTACTCGTCCAGGACAAAAGTTGAAGCTTTCTTT.

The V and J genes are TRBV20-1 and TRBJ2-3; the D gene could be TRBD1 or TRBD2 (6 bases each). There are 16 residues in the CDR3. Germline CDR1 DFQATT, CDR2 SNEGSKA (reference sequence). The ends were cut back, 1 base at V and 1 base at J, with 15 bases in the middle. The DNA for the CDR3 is TGCAGTGCTAGAGGCCCCGTGAGGGGGGGCACAGATACGCAGTATTTT. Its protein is CSARGPVRGGTDTQYF.

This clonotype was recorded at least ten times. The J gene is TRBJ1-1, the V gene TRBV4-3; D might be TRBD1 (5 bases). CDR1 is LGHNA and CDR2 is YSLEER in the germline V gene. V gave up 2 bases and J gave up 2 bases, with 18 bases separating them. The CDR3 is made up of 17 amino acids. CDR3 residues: CASSQRAAEGRNTEAFF. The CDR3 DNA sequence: TGCGCCAGCAGCCAAAGGGCGGCGGAGGGGAGAAACACTGAAGCTTTCTTT.

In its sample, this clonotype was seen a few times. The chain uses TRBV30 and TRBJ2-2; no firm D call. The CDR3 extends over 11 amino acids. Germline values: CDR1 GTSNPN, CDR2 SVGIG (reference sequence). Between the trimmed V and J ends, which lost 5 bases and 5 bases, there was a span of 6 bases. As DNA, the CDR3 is TGTGCCTGGGACCTTACCGGGGAGCTGTTTTTT. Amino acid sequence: CAWDLTGELFF.

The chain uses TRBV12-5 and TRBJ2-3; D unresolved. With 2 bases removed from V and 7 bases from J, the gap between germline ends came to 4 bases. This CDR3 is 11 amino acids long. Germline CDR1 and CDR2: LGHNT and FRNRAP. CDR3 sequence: CASGLLNTQYF. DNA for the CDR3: TGTGCTAGTGGTTTGCTGAATACGCAGTATTTT.

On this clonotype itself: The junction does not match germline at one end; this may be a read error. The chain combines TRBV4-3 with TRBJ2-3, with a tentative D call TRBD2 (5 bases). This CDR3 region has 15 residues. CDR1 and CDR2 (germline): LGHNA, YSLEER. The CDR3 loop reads CDSSQSGVRADTQYF. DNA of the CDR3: TGCGACAGCAGCCAATCCGGGGTGCGGGCAGATACGCAGTATTTT.

CDR3 coding DNA: TGCAGCGTTGAAGGTGATCTCAACACCGGGGAGCTGTTTTTT. Residues: CSVEGDLNTGELFF. The chain couples TRBV29-1 to TRBJ2-2; D is unclear. The germline gives CDR1 SQVTM, CDR2 ANQGSEA. V lost 1 base and J lost 2, with 8 bases in between. The CDR3 is 14 amino acids.

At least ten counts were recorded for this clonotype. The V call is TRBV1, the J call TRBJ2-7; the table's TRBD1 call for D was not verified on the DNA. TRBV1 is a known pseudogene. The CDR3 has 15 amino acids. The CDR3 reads CTSSQTGGETYEQYF. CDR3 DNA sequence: TGCACCAGCAGCCAGACAGGGGGTGAAACCTACGAGCAGTACTTC.

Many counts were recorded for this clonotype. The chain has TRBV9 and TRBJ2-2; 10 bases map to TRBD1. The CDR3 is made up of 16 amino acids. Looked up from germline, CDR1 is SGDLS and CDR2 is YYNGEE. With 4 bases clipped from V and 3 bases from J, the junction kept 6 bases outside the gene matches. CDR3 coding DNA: TGTGCCAGCAGCCCCGGACAGGGGGGGGACACCGGGGAGCTGTTTTTT. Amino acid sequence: CASSPGQGGDTGELFF.

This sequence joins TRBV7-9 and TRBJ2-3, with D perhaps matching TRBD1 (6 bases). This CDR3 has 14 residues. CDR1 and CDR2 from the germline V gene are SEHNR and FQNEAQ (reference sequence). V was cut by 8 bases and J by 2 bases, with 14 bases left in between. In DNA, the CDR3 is TGTGCCAGCGCTTCGACAGGTTTCACAGATACGCAGTATTTT. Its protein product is CASASTGFTDTQYF.

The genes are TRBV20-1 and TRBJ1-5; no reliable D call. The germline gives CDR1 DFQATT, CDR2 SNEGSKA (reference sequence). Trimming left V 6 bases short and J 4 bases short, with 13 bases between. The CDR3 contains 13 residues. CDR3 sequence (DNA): TGCAGTGCGACCTTTGGGAGGAATCAGCCCCAGCATTTT. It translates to CSATFGRNQPQHF.